Below are 24 T cell receptor beta chains sequenced from a single sample in a study of shared clonotypes between healthy human individuals. Libraries were prepared by immunoSEQ multiplex PCR; TCRdb keeps only in-frame clonotypes and omits some of them. Of 1 million to 1.2 million clones listed, about 72% were seen once; the top ten hold more than 0.85%. The sample taken for sequencing was memory CD4+ T cells from PBMCs. Subset in this sample: CD45RA-negative fraction. These receptors were obtained from a man aged 18 to 29 in good health. Some clones in this sample may be carry-over from other donors' samples.

This clone has only one observation. The V call is TRBV5-4, the J call TRBJ1-1; no firm D call. This CDR3 contains 13 residues. Germline-derived CDR1 and CDR2 are SGHNT and YYREEE (reference sequence). Between the trimmed V and J ends, which lost 4 bases and 7 bases, there was a span of 14 bases. The CDR3: CASSASPSGEAFF. CDR3 bases: TGTGCCAGCAGCGCCTCACCTTCTGGTGAAGCTTTCTTT.

J is TRBJ2-1 and V is TRBV28, with a possible D match to TRBD1 (6 bases). Germline loops: CDR1 MDHEN, CDR2 SYDVKM. This CDR3 is built from 15 residues. Deletions cut 2 bases from V and 4 bases from J, with 12 bases between. This CDR3 is CASSLGWTAYNEQFF. In nucleotides, the CDR3 is TGTGCCAGCAGTTTAGGATGGACAGCTTACAATGAGCAGTTCTTC.

In this sample, this clone turned up many times. The gene calls are TRBV25-1 and TRBJ2-1; D gene unclear. Germline V gene data show CDR1 as MGHDK and CDR2 as SYGVNS. The CDR3 extends over 15 amino acids. V was shortened by 1 base and J by 2 bases, with 9 bases between the two germline ends. The CDR3 DNA is TGTGCCAGCAGTGAATTTGTGGGTCCCTACAATGAGCAGTTCTTC. This sequence encodes CASSEFVGPYNEQFF. Full variable domain (outside the CDR3, taken from reference TRBV25-1 and TRBJ2-1): EADIYQTPRYLVIGTGKKITLECSQTMGHDKMYWYQQDPGMELHLIHYSYGVNSTEKGDLSSESTVSRIRTEHFPLTLESARPSHTSQYLCASSEFVGPYNEQFFGPGTRLTVL.

There are many counts of this clone. The CDR3 nucleotides read TGTGCCATCAGTATCTCGTCAGGAAATTACTATGGCTACACCTTC. This gives the protein CAISISSGNYYGYTF. This chain uses TRBV10-3 with TRBJ1-2; D is uncertain. The V end lost 5 bases, the J end lost 3 bases, and 16 bases lay between the germline ends. The CDR3 is 15 residues long. Germline assignment: CDR1 ENHRY and CDR2 SYGVKD.

Details on this clone: An end of the junction does not agree with germline; a read error may underlie this. V gene TRBV11-2 combines with J gene TRBJ2-1; 13 bases agree with TRBD2. In germline, CDR1 is SGHAT, CDR2 FQNNGV. CDR3 size: 16 residues. CDR3 loop: CASSRSGLAGPNEQFF. The CDR3 coding sequence is TGCGCCAGCAGCCGATCGGGACTAGCGGGACCCAATGAGCAGTTCTTC.

This chain links TRBV10-3 with TRBJ1-1, with D unclear. This CDR3 is built from 14 residues. The V gene lost 4 bases and the J gene lost 4 bases, with 13 bases spanning the gap. The germline gives CDR1 ENHRY, CDR2 SYGVKD. Written as DNA, the CDR3 is TGTGCCATCAGTGCCTCGGACGCCCCCACTGAAGCTTTCTTT. This sequence encodes CAISASDAPTEAFF.

V and J are TRBV28 and TRBJ1-4; tentative D call: TRBD1 (5 bases). CDR1 and CDR2 (germline): MDHEN, SYDVKM. The CDR3 is made up of 16 amino acids. V dropped 8 bases and J dropped 8 bases, with 24 bases sitting between them. CDR3 sequence: CASRVGSRGGVEKLFF. The CDR3, as DNA: TGTGCCAGCCGTGTGGGTAGCCGGGGAGGGGTGGAAAAACTGTTTTTT.

This clone occurred a few times. The rearrangement links TRBV11-1 to TRBJ2-7; perhaps TRBD1 as D (6 bases). Germline V gene lookup returns CDR1 SGHAT and CDR2 FQDESV (reference sequence). This CDR3 comprises 14 residues. V lost 3 bases to trimming and J lost 2 bases, with 11 bases between them. CDR3 amino acids: CASSLARGPYEQYF. The CDR3 region has the DNA TGTGCCAGCAGCTTGGCCAGGGGTCCCTACGAGCAGTACTTC.

V is TRBV6-5 and J is TRBJ1-5, with D possibly matching TRBD1 (5 bases). The germline V gene has CDR1 MNHEY and CDR2 SVGAGI. The CDR3 loop spans 15 amino acids. Deletions cut 7 bases from V and 5 bases from J, with 18 bases between. CDR3 residues: CASKTGQGGHQPQHF. The CDR3 nucleotides are TGTGCCAGCAAAACGGGGCAGGGAGGACATCAGCCCCAGCATTTT.

CDR3 sequence reads: CASSGRMGSPYEQYF. CDR3 DNA sequence: TGTGCCAGCAGTGGTCGGATGGGCAGCCCCTACGAGCAGTACTTC. The rearrangement links TRBV6-1 to TRBJ2-7; D gene ambiguous. Germline-derived CDR1 and CDR2 are MNHNS and SASEGT. The CDR3 has 15 residues. Trimming pared 4 bases from V and 2 bases from J, leaving 15 bases between.

This clone appeared many times. V usage is TRBV28 and J usage is TRBJ2-7; TRBD1 agrees at 9 bases. Germline CDR1 and CDR2: MDHEN and SYDVKM. The CDR3 loop spans 16 amino acids. V lost 6 bases and J lost 7; bases outside the gene matches: 16. The CDR3 is CASSPPRGQGSGEQYF. CDR3 DNA: TGTGCCAGCAGCCCCCCTAGGGGACAGGGCTCAGGGGAGCAGTACTTC.

The chain employs TRBV28 and TRBJ1-2; tentatively, D is TRBD1 (6 bases). In germline, CDR1 is MDHEN, CDR2 SYDVKM. V lost 1 base and J lost 10, with 10 bases in between. This CDR3 has 12 residues. The CDR3 spells CASSLSSGDYTF. CDR3 DNA: TGTGCCAGCAGTTTATCGTCAGGGGACTACACCTTC.

As regards this clone: A much larger clone differs from this one at a single base, so this may be a read error. The chain links TRBV6-1 to TRBJ2-2; weak D call: TRBD2 (6 bases). Germline values: CDR1 MNHNS, CDR2 SASEGT. The CDR3 has 14 residues. CDR3 protein: CASSEWSVTGGLFF. CDR3 coding DNA: TGTGCCAGCAGTGAATGGTCTGTCACCGGGGGGCTGTTTTTT.

This clone was seen repeatedly, ten times or more. The genes are TRBV30 and TRBJ1-1; D not certain. CDR1 and CDR2 from the germline V gene are GTSNPN and SVGIG (reference sequence). The CDR3 is 13 residues long. The germline V and J ends were trimmed by 2 bases and 7 bases, with 14 bases remaining between them. CDR3 loop: CAWSLGRGSEAFF. In nucleotides, the CDR3 is TGTGCCTGGAGTCTCGGACGCGGTAGTGAAGCTTTCTTT.

V usage is TRBV10-3 and J usage is TRBJ1-1; 7 bases fit TRBD1. The CDR3 contains 14 residues. The V and J ends lost 10 bases and 1 base, in that order; junction bases with no gene match: 9. CDR1 and CDR2 (germline): ENHRY, SYGVKD. CDR3 amino acids: CATNVGQQNTEAFF. The CDR3 nucleotides are TGTGCCACCAACGTGGGACAGCAGAACACTGAAGCTTTCTTT.

The rearrangement joins TRBV29-1 to TRBJ2-3; D tentatively reads TRBD1 or TRBD2 (7 bases each). This CDR3 comprises 15 residues. V was clipped by 7 bases and J by 0 bases, with 17 bases between them. CDR1 is SQVTM and CDR2 is ANQGSEA in the germline V gene. The CDR3 DNA sequence: TGCAGCGCCGCCAGGGGGAGGGGTAGCACAGATACGCAGTATTTT. As protein: CSAARGRGSTDTQYF.

Only one count was recorded for this clone. The chain has TRBV5-1 and TRBJ2-7; TRBD2 might be the D (6 bases). This CDR3 has 15 amino acids. V was trimmed by 0 bases and J by 2 bases, leaving 12 bases between them. Germline V gives CDR1 SGHRS, CDR2 YFSETQ. The CDR3 coding sequence is TGCGCCAGCAGCTTGGCTGGCGGAGGGGCCTACGAGCAGTACTTC. Protein sequence: CASSLAGGGAYEQYF.

Comments on this clone: Other DNA sequences of this sample code for an identical CDR3. This chain uses TRBV4-2 with TRBJ2-3; D remains ambiguous. Between the trimmed V and J ends, which lost 0 bases and 0 bases, there was a span of 4 bases. The CDR3 runs to 14 residues. Germline V CDR1 and CDR2: LGHNA, YNFKEQ. As DNA, the CDR3 is TGTGCCAGCAGCCAAGAGAGGAGCACAGATACGCAGTATTTT. Translation gives CASSQERSTDTQYF.

The CDR3 DNA sequence: TGCGCCAGCAGCTACGGGACAGGGGAGATGAACACTGAAGCTTTCTTT. Translation gives CASSYGTGEMNTEAFF. The V gene is TRBV5-1, the J gene TRBJ1-1; 10 bases line up with TRBD1. Trimming removed 3 bases from V and 0 bases from J; junction bases left unmatched: 5. The CDR3 runs 16 residues. CDR1 is SGHRS, CDR2 YFSETQ, per germline.

The gene calls are TRBV29-1 and TRBJ2-2; TRBD1 or TRBD2 may be the D gene (5 bases each). V lost 5 bases, J lost 2 bases, and 12 bases lay in between. Per the germline V gene, CDR1 is SQVTM and CDR2 is ANQGSEA. The CDR3 length is 14 residues. The CDR3 is CSVFWGRNTGELFF. DNA of the CDR3: TGCAGCGTTTTCTGGGGGAGAAACACCGGGGAGCTGTTTTTT.

The chain links TRBV11-2 to TRBJ1-2; D call uncertain. CDR3 length equals 14 residues. Germline values: CDR1 SGHAT, CDR2 FQNNGV. V dropped 2 bases and J dropped 3 bases, with 10 bases sitting between them. The CDR3 loop is CASSLNSGYYGYTF. DNA for the CDR3: TGTGCCAGCAGCTTAAACAGTGGGTACTATGGCTACACCTTC.

The J gene is TRBJ2-7, the V gene TRBV7-9, with a weak D call TRBD2 (6 bases). The germline V gene encodes CDR1 SEHNR and CDR2 FQNEAQ (reference sequence). CDR3 length: 14 residues. Trimming left V 1 base short and J 2 bases short, with 9 bases between. This CDR3 reads CASSLGRDPYEQYF. CDR3 nucleotide sequence: TGTGCCAGCAGCTTAGGGCGGGACCCCTACGAGCAGTACTTC.

This clone was observed a few times. V is TRBV10-2 and J is TRBJ1-5; unclear D gene. Per the germline V gene, CDR1 is WSHSY and CDR2 is SAAADI. The V end was cut by 8 bases, the J end by 0 bases, with 11 bases between. This CDR3 contains 14 residues. In DNA form, the CDR3 reads TGCGCCAGCTCCAGGACGGATAGCAATCAGCCCCAGCATTTT. Amino acids: CASSRTDSNQPQHF.

The chain combines TRBV7-9 with TRBJ2-1; TRBD1 might be the D (6 bases). Germline V gene sequence: CDR1 SEHNR, CDR2 FQNEAQ (reference sequence). Trimming took 0 bases from V and 4 from J, leaving 10 bases between them. The CDR3 length is 15 residues. The CDR3 nucleotides are TGTGCCAGCAGCTTAGCAGGGGGAACATACAATGAGCAGTTCTTC. It translates to CASSLAGGTYNEQFF.